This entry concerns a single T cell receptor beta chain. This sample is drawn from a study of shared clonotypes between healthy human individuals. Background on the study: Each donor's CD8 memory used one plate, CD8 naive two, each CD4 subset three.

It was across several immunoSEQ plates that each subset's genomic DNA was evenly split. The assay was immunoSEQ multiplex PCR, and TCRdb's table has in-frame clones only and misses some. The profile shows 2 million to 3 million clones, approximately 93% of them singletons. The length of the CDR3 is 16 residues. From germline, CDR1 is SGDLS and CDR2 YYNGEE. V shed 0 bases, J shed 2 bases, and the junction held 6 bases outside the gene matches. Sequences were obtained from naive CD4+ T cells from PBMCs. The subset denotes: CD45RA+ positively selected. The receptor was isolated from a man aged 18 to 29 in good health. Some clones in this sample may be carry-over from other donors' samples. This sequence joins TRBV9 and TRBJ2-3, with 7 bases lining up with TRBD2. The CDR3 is CASSVVSGKTTDTQYF. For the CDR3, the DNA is TGTGCCAGCAGCGTAGTAAGCGGGAAGACCACAGATACGCAGTATTTT.